The 32 T cell receptor beta chains in this list originate from one sample, sequenced in a study of T cell clonality in common variable immunodeficiency (dated by TCRdb to between 2014 and 2017). Library preparation was by the immunoSEQ multiplex PCR assay. The table was pulled from immuneACCESS by TCRdb, which kept in-frame rearrangements only. Such tables lose some clones; where checked, under half of the loss comes from unresolved V genes, and the rest has no known cause. This sample shows 35,000 to 55,000 clones, and none of them turns up only once. Around 0.7% of the sample comes from the top ten. Material for sequencing was peripheral blood mononuclear cells. The origin of the receptors is a person aged 18 to 69 in good health.

This clone showed up many times. The read ends 3 residues shy of where the CDR3 ends; the end is completed using the germline J gene. The J gene is TRBJ2-5, the V gene TRBV30, with a weak D call TRBD2 (5 bases). The CDR3 totals 15 residues. Germline V gene lookup returns CDR1 GTSNPN and CDR2 SVGIG (reference sequence). Trimming removed 0 bases from V and 5 bases from J, with 16 bases in between. The part of the CDR3 DNA that was read is TGTGCCTGGAGTGTAGTTCGGGTTTCGGGGGAGACC. Translating it yields CAWSVVRVSGET. The entire CDR3 is CAWSVVRVSGETQYF.

This clone was detected many times. The CDR3 end is not reached by the read, which stops 3 residues before it; the germline J gene fills it in. The chain uses TRBV10-3 and TRBJ1-4, with TRBD1 matching 9 bases. Germline V lookup: CDR1 ENHRY, CDR2 SYGVKD. J was trimmed by 5 bases and V by 6 bases; bases with no gene match: 1. CDR3 size: 13 residues. The sequenced part of the CDR3 DNA is TGTGCCATCAGCGACAGGGGGAATGAAAAA. Amino acid sequence: CAISDRGNEK. The entire CDR3 reads CAISDRGNEKLFF.

This clone was observed at least ten times. Coverage ceases 3 residues before the CDR3 finishes, and the germline J gene fills in the end. The genes are TRBV7-8 and TRBJ1-3; 8 nucleotides line up with TRBD1. After removal of 3 bases from V and 1 base from J, the junction contained 5 bases not matched to a gene. This CDR3 has 16 amino acids. Germline V lookup: CDR1 SGHVS, CDR2 FQNEAQ. The covered CDR3 bases are TGTGCCAGCAGCTTCCGAAGGACAGGGTCTGGAAACACC. It codes for CASSFRRTGSGNT. The whole CDR3 sequence is CASSFRRTGSGNTIYF. Filled out from reference TRBV7-8 and TRBJ1-3, the complete variable domain reads GAGVSQSPRYKVAKRGQDVALRCDPISGHVSLFWYQQALGQGPEFLTYFQNEAQLDKSGLPSDRFFAERPEGSVSTLKIQRTQQEDSAVYLCASSFRRTGSGNTIYFGEGSWLTVV.

The sample holds many counts of this clone. The CDR3 region is CASSLGPTGKSYEQYF. The covered CDR3 bases are TGTGCCAGCAGCTTAGGACCGACAGGGAAGTCCTACGAG. The rearrangement links TRBV7-6 to TRBJ2-7; 7 nucleotides agree with TRBD1. The read gets to within 3 residues of the CDR3 end, and the germline J gene fills in the rest. V was pared by 1 base and J by 1 base, with 7 bases of the junction left unmatched. The CDR3 sequence is 16 residues long. The germline V gene encodes CDR1 SGHVS and CDR2 FNYEAQ.

Ten or more counts support this clone. Read coverage stops 3 residues before the CDR3 terminus; the germline J gene supplies the remainder. The V call is TRBV2, the J call TRBJ2-3; D unresolved. The germline V gene has CDR1 SNHLY and CDR2 FYNNEI. The CDR3 sequence is 15 residues long. Trimming left V 4 bases short and J 3 bases short, with 14 bases between. CDR3 DNA (partial): TGTGCCAGCAGTGGTATCCAAGGTGTGACAGATACG. It codes for CASSGIQGVTDT. The complete CDR3 reads CASSGIQGVTDTQYF.

This clone was recorded many times. The read terminates 3 residues before the CDR3 end, so the remaining end is supplied by the germline J gene. The chain has TRBV10-3 and TRBJ1-5; possible D gene TRBD1, 5 bases. This CDR3 contains 15 residues. V dropped 0 bases and J dropped 1 base, with 7 bases sitting between them. CDR1 and CDR2 from the germline V gene are ENHRY and SYGVKD. The CDR3 bases that were read are TGTGCCATCAGTGAGTCCCGGGGGAGCAATCAGCCC. Its translation is CAISESRGSNQP. The full-length CDR3 reads as CAISESRGSNQPQHF.

This clone appeared many times. With the read ending 3 residues before the CDR3 end, the germline J gene is used to fill in that end. The chain combines TRBV7-9 with TRBJ2-2; D uncertain. Trimming cost V 5 bases and J 4 bases, with 2 bases left between them. The CDR3 length is 11 residues. Germline V gene sequence: CDR1 SEHNR, CDR2 FQNEAQ (reference sequence). The sequenced part of the CDR3 DNA is TGTGCCAGCAGCCTCACCGGGGAG. Translation gives CASSLTGE. The CDR3 in its entirety is CASSLTGELFF.

This clone was observed many times. Read sequence stops 3 residues before the CDR3 end, and the germline J gene provides the missing end. The chain carries TRBV13 and TRBJ1-1; 9 bases are shared with TRBD1. V was pared by 2 bases and J by 6 bases, with 4 bases of the junction left unmatched. The germline CDR1 and CDR2 sequences are PRHDT and FYEKMQ (reference sequence). The CDR3 has 14 amino acids. The covered CDR3 bases are TGTGCCAGCAGCTTAAACAGGGGGCAGGCTGAA. Encoded protein: CASSLNRGQAE. In full, the CDR3 is CASSLNRGQAEAFF.

The sample holds many counts of this clone. The CDR3 end lies 3 residues beyond the end of the read and is filled in from the germline J gene. The gene calls are TRBV28 and TRBJ2-7, with 8 bases identical to TRBD2. Germline V gene lookup returns CDR1 MDHEN and CDR2 SYDVKM. V was pared by 8 bases and J by 3 bases, with 6 bases of the junction left unmatched. This CDR3 has 13 amino acids. The CDR3 bases that were read are TGTGCCAGCGGTTCGAGCGGGAGCTACGAG. This codes for CASGSSGSYE. The full CDR3 protein reads CASGSSGSYEQYF.

This clone was seen ten or more times. The read falls 3 residues short of the CDR3 end, and the missing part is taken from the germline J gene. The chain employs TRBV7-9 and TRBJ1-5; no clear D gene. Trimming left V 2 bases short and J 4 bases short, with 3 bases between. The germline gives CDR1 SEHNR, CDR2 FQNEAQ (reference sequence). The CDR3 sequence is 12 residues long. This CDR3 is CASSLYNQPQHF. Partial CDR3 DNA: TGTGCCAGCAGCTTATATAATCAGCCC.

This clone was detected ten times or more. The read terminates 3 residues before the CDR3 end, so the remaining end is supplied by the germline J gene. The genes are TRBV4-1 and TRBJ1-2, with D possibly being TRBD1 (5 bases). This CDR3 spans 14 amino acids. The V gene's germline CDR1 is MGHRA and CDR2 YSYEKL. Trimming left V 0 bases short and J 6 bases short, with 11 bases between. CDR3 DNA, as far as it was read: TGCGCCAGCAGCCAAGAACGCGGGGGTAATGGC. Translating it yields CASSQERGGNG. In full, the CDR3 reads CASSQERGGNGYTF.

In its sample, this clone was seen many times. The CDR3 end falls 3 residues outside the read, so it is completed with the germline J gene. The chain recombines TRBV6-4 with TRBJ2-1; D is unclear. This CDR3 has 13 amino acids. V was clipped by 0 bases and J by 9 bases, with 9 bases between them. Per germline, CDR1 MRHNA and CDR2 SNTAGT. The sequenced CDR3 bases are TGTGCCAGCAGTGACTCGCAGCCGGGTGAG. Protein product: CASSDSQPGE. From start to end, the CDR3 is CASSDSQPGEQFF.

This clone was picked up many times. The read is 3 residues too short to cover the CDR3 end, so that end is filled in from the germline J gene. The genes are TRBV14 and TRBJ2-7; D remains unclear. V was trimmed by 1 base and J by 4 bases, leaving 11 bases between them. This CDR3 region has 14 residues. Per the germline V gene, CDR1 is SGHDN and CDR2 is FVKESK. The sequenced part of the CDR3 DNA is TGTGCCAGCAGCCAAGGTTCAGGCCTTTACGAG. Residues: CASSQGSGLYE. The entire CDR3 is CASSQGSGLYEQYF.

This clone was counted many times. The DNA ends 3 residues before the CDR3 does, and the rest of the CDR3 is filled in from the germline J gene. The rearrangement uses TRBV7-9 and TRBJ1-2; TRBD1 agrees at 9 bases. This CDR3 comprises 13 residues. Germline V lookup: CDR1 SEHNR, CDR2 FQNEAQ (reference sequence). J lost 6 bases, V lost 4 bases, and 3 bases had no gene match. Here the CDR3 reads CASSWTGVDGYTF. Incomplete CDR3 DNA: TGTGCCAGCAGCTGGACAGGGGTAGATGGC.

This clone showed up many times. CDR3 DNA, as far as it was read: TGCGCCAGCAGCCCGCGGGGGGGCGGGTACGAG. Its protein product is CASSPRGGGYE. Given in full, the CDR3 is CASSPRGGGYEQYF. V usage is TRBV5-1 and J usage is TRBJ2-7, with TRBD2 matching 9 bases. The read gets to within 3 residues of the CDR3 end, and the germline J gene fills in the rest. The V gene's germline CDR1 is SGHRS and CDR2 YFSETQ. CDR3 length equals 14 residues. The J segment lost 4 bases and the V segment lost 4 bases, leaving 6 bases of the junction unmatched.

This clone was seen repeatedly, ten times or more. The CDR3 is cut off 3 residues early in the read; its end comes from the germline J gene. The chain couples TRBV3-1 (or the pseudogene TRBV3-2) to TRBJ2-7; D is uncertain. CDR3 length: 14 amino acids. From germline, CDR1 is LGHDT and CDR2 YNNKEL (reference sequence). Trimming removed 4 bases from V and 2 bases from J, with 12 bases in between. This CDR3 reads CASSPNLAAYEQYF. Partial CDR3 DNA: TGTGCCAGCAGCCCTAATTTAGCCGCCTACGAG.

Ten or more counts support this clone. The read halts 3 residues ahead of the CDR3 end, with the missing end drawn from the germline J gene. The chain links TRBV20-1 to TRBJ2-1; D remains ambiguous. Germline V gives CDR1 DFQATT, CDR2 SNEGSKA (reference sequence). There are 16 residues in the CDR3. Trimming left V 3 bases short and J 0 bases short, with 15 bases between. The CDR3 loop is CSASISGPSSYNEQFF. CDR3 DNA, as far as it was read: TGCAGTGCTAGTATATCGGGTCCGAGCTCCTACAATGAG.

This clone was seen at least ten times. Coverage ceases 3 residues before the CDR3 finishes, and the germline J gene fills in the end. The V and J genes are TRBV9 and TRBJ2-3; 7 bases are shared with TRBD2. Trimming took 0 bases from V and 4 from J; bases not matched to a gene: 8. The CDR3 covers 16 residues. The germline V gene encodes CDR1 SGDLS and CDR2 YYNGEE. The covered CDR3 bases are TGTGCCAGCAGCGTAGGCCCGGGGGGAACTTCAGATACG. It yields the protein CASSVGPGGTSDT. From start to end, the CDR3 is CASSVGPGGTSDTQYF.

In regard to this clone: The read falls 3 residues short of the CDR3 end, and the missing part is taken from the germline J gene. V is TRBV19 and J is TRBJ1-2; 9 bases match TRBD1. This CDR3 comprises 16 residues. Germline V gives CDR1 LNHDA, CDR2 SQIVND (reference sequence). Incomplete CDR3 DNA: TGTGCCAGTAGTACCCTCCGGGGACAGGGCCACTACGAC. Translation: CASSTLRGQGHYD. The whole CDR3 protein is CASSTLRGQGHYDYTF.

This clone was counted at least ten times. The CDR3 is cut off 3 residues early in the read; its end comes from the germline J gene. The J gene is TRBJ1-1, the V gene TRBV30; TRBD1 aligns across 7 bases. The CDR3 loop spans 15 amino acids. Trimming removed 4 bases from V and 0 bases from J; junction bases left unmatched: 8. The germline gives CDR1 GTSNPN, CDR2 SVGIG (reference sequence). The CDR3 is CAWKPGGLVNTEAFF. The CDR3 bases that were read are TGTGCCTGGAAACCAGGGGGACTAGTGAACACTGAA.

This clone was seen at least ten times. The sequence runs out 3 residues before the end of the CDR3; the remainder is reconstructed from the germline J gene. The chain has TRBV7-6 and TRBJ1-1; tentative D call: TRBD1 (6 bases). Germline lookup yields CDR1 SGHVS and CDR2 FNYEAQ. V was clipped by 3 bases and J by 3 bases, with 20 bases between them. The CDR3 spans 17 residues. CDR3 DNA (partial): TGTGCCAGCAGCTTCTTCCGGGGAAGGGGGGGTGACACTGAA. The encoded protein is CASSFFRGRGGDTE. The whole CDR3 sequence reads CASSFFRGRGGDTEAFF.

This clone was seen ten or more times. The read gets to within 3 residues of the CDR3 end, and the germline J gene fills in the rest. The chain is built from TRBV10-3 and TRBJ2-3, with TRBD2 matching over 9 bases. CDR3 length equals 15 residues. Trimming removed 7 bases from V and 4 bases from J; junction bases left unmatched: 9. Germline loops: CDR1 ENHRY, CDR2 SYGVKD. Partial CDR3 DNA: TGTGCCATCAAGGTTGGTAGCGGGAGTGCAGATACG. Protein product: CAIKVGSGSADT. The full CDR3 sequence reads CAIKVGSGSADTQYF.

The sample holds many counts of this clone. From the germline J gene comes the end of the CDR3, since the read stops 3 residues before it. The chain recombines TRBV5-1 with TRBJ2-7; TRBD1 matches 8 bases. Germline loops: CDR1 SGHRS, CDR2 YFSETQ. The J segment lost 6 bases and the V segment lost 4 bases, leaving 3 bases of the junction unmatched. This CDR3 comprises 12 residues. The CDR3 bases that were read are TGCGCCAGCAGCGAAACAGGGGGCGAG. Residues: CASSETGGE. The CDR3 reads in full as CASSETGGEQYF.

This clone has ten or more counts. The read gets to within 3 residues of the CDR3 end, and the germline J gene fills in the rest. The chain employs TRBV7-3 and TRBJ2-1; perhaps TRBD2 as D (6 bases). Trimming took off 2 bases at V and 5 bases at J, with 16 bases between the two ends. The CDR3 is 16 residues long. Per germline, CDR1 SGHTA and CDR2 FQGTGA. The sequenced part of the CDR3 DNA is TGTGCCAGCAGCTTAGAGGGGACTCTCACGAACAATGAG. Residues: CASSLEGTLTNNE. The full CDR3 protein reads CASSLEGTLTNNEQFF. Using reference TRBV7-3 and TRBJ2-1 for the parts outside the CDR3, the full variable domain is GAGVSQTPSNKVTEKGKYVELRCDPISGHTALYWYRQSLGQGPEFLIYFQGTGAADDSGLPNDRFFAVRPEGSVSTLKIQRTERGDSAVYLCASSLEGTLTNNEQFFGPGTRLTVL.

This clone was counted many times. The sequenced CDR3 bases are TGTGCCAGCAGCTCCACGGGACTAGTCCTCTCCTACAATGAG. This encodes CASSSTGLVLSYNE. The full CDR3 sequence reads CASSSTGLVLSYNEQFF. The chain joins TRBV7-3 to TRBJ2-1; 8 bases line up with TRBD2. The read ends 3 residues shy of where the CDR3 ends; the end is completed using the germline J gene. This CDR3 is built from 17 residues. Germline lookup yields CDR1 SGHTA and CDR2 FQGTGA. The V gene end was trimmed by 4 bases and the J gene end by 0 bases; junction bases not matched to a gene: 8.

This clone appeared many times. The CDR3 end lies 3 residues beyond the end of the read and is filled in from the germline J gene. The V call is TRBV5-1, the J call TRBJ1-2; 8 bases are shared with TRBD1. CDR1 and CDR2 (germline): SGHRS, YFSETQ. The CDR3 is 14 amino acids. Incomplete CDR3 DNA: TGCGCCAGCAGCTTGGGACAGGGGACGAGCGGC. Translation gives CASSLGQGTSG. The CDR3 reads in full as CASSLGQGTSGYTF.

This clone has a count of ten or more. With the read ending 3 residues before the CDR3 end, the germline J gene is used to fill in that end. The chain has TRBV2 and TRBJ1-5, with TRBD1 as a possible D gene (6 bases). Germline assignment: CDR1 SNHLY and CDR2 FYNNEI. V lost 0 bases to trimming and J lost 5 bases, with 14 bases between them. The CDR3 is 16 residues long. CDR3 DNA (partial): TGTGCCAGCAGTGAAGCGTGGAGACAGGACCATCAGCCC. Its protein is CASSEAWRQDHQP. The CDR3, in full, reads CASSEAWRQDHQPQHF.

This clone was counted many times. The read terminates 3 residues before the CDR3 end, so the remaining end is supplied by the germline J gene. The rearrangement uses TRBV19 and TRBJ1-2, with 9 bases matching TRBD1. CDR3 length: 14 amino acids. CDR1 LNHDA and CDR2 SQIVND come from the germline V gene (reference sequence). Trimming took 4 bases from V and 6 from J; bases not matched to a gene: 6. The CDR3: CASSKGQGRDGYTF. CDR3 DNA, as far as it was read: TGTGCCAGTAGTAAGGGACAGGGTAGGGATGGC.

This clone was seen a few times. The CDR3 end falls 3 residues outside the read, so it is completed with the germline J gene. The chain joins TRBV14 to TRBJ2-7; a possible D gene is TRBD2 (7 bases). CDR3 length: 16 amino acids. Germline CDR1 is SGHDN and CDR2 is FVKESK. V was clipped by 4 bases and J by 2 bases, with 18 bases between them. The CDR3 sequence: CASSRVGGPGAYEQYF. The sequenced CDR3 bases are TGTGCCAGCAGCCGGGTCGGGGGGCCTGGAGCCTACGAG.

This clone appeared many times. The CDR3 end is not reached by the read, which stops 3 residues before it; the germline J gene fills it in. The chain uses TRBV30 and TRBJ2-1, with D perhaps matching TRBD2 (6 bases). The V end lost 1 base, the J end lost 5 bases, and 15 bases lay between the germline ends. Germline CDR1 GTSNPN, CDR2 SVGIG (reference sequence). The CDR3 contains 15 residues. CDR3 region: CAWSGGGKTHNEQFF. The sequenced part of the CDR3 DNA is TGTGCCTGGAGTGGTGGCGGGAAAACGCACAATGAG.

This clone came up many times. The CDR3 end lies 3 residues beyond the end of the read and is filled in from the germline J gene. The chain couples TRBV20-1 to TRBJ2-5, with 15 bases lining up with TRBD2. This CDR3 has 19 amino acids. Germline CDR1 DFQATT, CDR2 SNEGSKA (reference sequence). J gave up 3 bases and V 4 bases, and 15 bases lay outside the gene matches. The sequenced part of the CDR3 DNA is TGCAGTGCTACCACAGGACTAGCGGGGGGGCATGGATCCGAAGAGACC. Its translation: CSATTGLAGGHGSEET. The full CDR3 protein is CSATTGLAGGHGSEETQYF.

Ten or more counts support this clone. Read coverage stops 3 residues before the CDR3 terminus; the germline J gene supplies the remainder. This sample includes further DNA sequences coding for the same CDR3. J is TRBJ1-1 and V is TRBV10-3; perhaps TRBD1 as D (5 bases). The germline CDR1 and CDR2 sequences are ENHRY and SYGVKD. The V and J ends lost 5 bases and 1 base respectively, with 8 bases between them. CDR3 length equals 13 residues. CDR3 region: CAISPTGNTEAFF. The part of the CDR3 DNA that was read is TGTGCCATCAGTCCCACAGGGAACACTGAA.